Listed below are T cell receptor beta chains from one sample, sequenced in a study of radiotherapy plus CTLA-4 blockade in lung cancer. The protocol was immunoSEQ multiplex PCR, while the TCRdb copy is restricted to in-frame clones and leaves out a portion. Of fewer than 150,000 clones listed, more than 65% were seen once; the top ten hold 5% to 5.5%. This sample comprised peripheral blood, obtained from a patient treated with radiotherapy plus ipilimumab. These receptor sequences come from a human donor with non-small cell lung cancer who had a partial response to radiotherapy plus ipilimumab. The CDR3 runs from the conserved cysteine through the conserved F or W. The D gene is left open where the match is weak. The size field is filled for only some rows; it gives once, few, many or a size class.

-	-	TRBV6-1	TRBJ1-2	CASSQREARGYGYTF	TGTGCCAGTTCACAACGGGAGGCCCGCGGCTATGGCTACACCTTC
TRBD2	-	TRBV5-1	TRBJ2-5	CASTSLAGGSETQYF	TGCGCCAGCACCTCCCTAGCGGGAGGGTCAGAGACCCAGTACTTC
TRBD1	-	TRBV6-5	TRBJ2-2	CASSYGTGDTGELFF	TGTGCCAGCAGTTACGGGACAGGGGACACCGGGGAGCTGTTTTTT
-	few	TRBV7-9	TRBJ1-1	CASLGEYTEAFF	TGTGCCAGCCTTGGAGAGTACACTGAAGCTTTCTTT
-	-	TRBV5-6	TRBJ1-1	CASSFRQGNTEAFF	TGTGCCAGCAGCTTCCGCCAGGGGAACACTGAAGCTTTCTTT
TRBD1	few	TRBV2	TRBJ2-7	CASRETGGPYEQYF	TGTGCCAGCAGAGAGACAGGGGGTCCCTACGAGCAGTACTTC
TRBD2	-	TRBV30	TRBJ2-1	CAWSVGTSGYQHNEQFF	TGTGCCTGGAGTGTTGGGACTAGCGGGTACCAACACAATGAGCAGTTCTTC
-	-	TRBV6-6	TRBJ2-4	CASTETGPFQYF	TGTGCCAGCACCGAGACAGGTCCCTTTCAGTACTTC
-	-	TRBV4-1	TRBJ2-7	CASSQSIKFVAGPFYEQYF	TGCGCCAGCAGCCAATCTATAAAGTTCGTGGCAGGTCCGTTCTACGAGCAGTACTTC
-	-	TRBV10-2	TRBJ2-2	CASRRKMGGGTGELFF	TGCGCCAGCAGGCGGAAGATGGGAGGGGGAACCGGGGAGCTGTTTTTT
-	-	TRBV19	TRBJ2-1	CASSRGLISYNEQFF	TGTGCCAGTAGTAGAGGGTTAATTTCCTACAATGAGCAGTTCTTC
-	-	TRBV7-3	TRBJ1-4	CASSFNSATNEKLFF	TGTGCCAGCAGCTTTAACAGTGCAACTAATGAAAAACTGTTTTTT
-	-	TRBV18	TRBJ1-4	CASSLTGGPNEKLFF	TGTGCCAGCTCACTTACTGGCGGTCCTAATGAAAAACTGTTTTTT
-	-	TRBV28	TRBJ1-5	CASSITQGTRPQHF	TGTGCCAGCAGCATTACCCAGGGAACTCGGCCCCAGCATTTT
-	-	TRBV25-1	TRBJ1-1	CASYGGGAFF	TGTGCCAGTTACGGGGGGGGAGCTTTCTTT
-	-	TRBV15	TRBJ2-5	CATSMSGSSPETQYF	TGTGCCACCAGCATGTCAGGCTCTTCCCCAGAGACCCAGTACTTC
-	once	TRBV27	TRBJ1-5	CASSSVGQINQPQHF	TGTGCCAGCAGTTCCGTGGGACAAATCAATCAGCCCCAGCATTTT
TRBD1	once	TRBV28	TRBJ2-3	CASSRGTGESTDTQYF	TGTGCCAGCAGTCGGGGGACAGGGGAAAGCACAGATACGCAGTATTTT
TRBD1	-	TRBV19	TRBJ1-1	CASSMGTGTGATEAFF	TGTGCCAGTAGTATGGGTACCGGGACAGGGGCGACTGAAGCTTTCTTT
TRBD2	-	TRBV28	TRBJ2-1	CAGSPAGGLNNEQFF	TGTGCCGGCAGTCCAGCGGGAGGGCTTAACAATGAGCAGTTCTTC
-	-	TRBV9	TRBJ2-5	CASSPLYQETQYF	TGTGCCAGCAGCCCCCTGTACCAAGAGACCCAGTACTTC
TRBD1	once	TRBV19	TRBJ2-7	CASRPPTLRFDRGPSYEQYF	TGTGCCAGTAGGCCTCCCACCCTCCGGTTCGACAGGGGCCCATCCTACGAGCAGTACTTC
-	-	TRBV5-8	TRBJ2-4	CASSLVELAKNIQYF	TGTGCCAGCAGCTTGGTGGAGTTAGCCAAAAACATTCAGTACTTC
-	-	TRBV7-9	TRBJ2-1	CASSFRGYNEQFF	TGTGCCAGCAGCTTCCGGGGGTACAATGAGCAGTTCTTC
TRBD1	-	TRBV7-2	TRBJ2-5	CASSLGQGRSGETQYF	TGTGCCAGCAGCTTAGGACAGGGAAGGTCCGGGGAGACCCAGTACTTC
TRBD2	once	TRBV10-3	TRBJ2-1	CAISEPPGLAYSYNEQFF	TGTGCCATCAGTGAGCCGCCGGGACTAGCGTACTCCTACAATGAGCAGTTCTTC
TRBD2	-	TRBV15	TRBJ2-1	CATSRVAGEGNEQFF	TGTGCCACCAGCAGAGTGGCGGGAGAGGGGAATGAGCAGTTCTTC
-	once	TRBV10-3	TRBJ1-5	CAISESQNQPQHF	TGTGCCATCAGTGAGTCCCAGAATCAGCCCCAGCATTTT
TRBD1	-	TRBV5-6	TRBJ2-3	CASSDITGTGTDTQYF	TGTGCCAGCAGTGACATTACCGGGACAGGGACAGATACGCAGTATTTT
-	-	TRBV7-3	TRBJ2-6	CASSLGSSGANVLTF	TGTGCCAGCAGCTTAGGCAGCTCTGGGGCCAACGTCCTGACTTTC
-	-	TRBV28	TRBJ1-2	CASRAFAALRGYTF	TGTGCCAGCAGAGCCTTCGCGGCCTTGCGGGGCTACACCTTC
TRBD1	many	TRBV4-1	TRBJ2-7	CASSQGGGQGLPEQYF	TGCGCCAGCAGCCAAGGAGGGGGACAGGGGCTACCCGAGCAGTACTTC
-	-	TRBV28	TRBJ1-5	CASSFSQGRSNQPQHF	TGTGCCAGCAGTTTTTCCCAGGGTAGGAGCAATCAGCCCCAGCATTTT
-	once	TRBV2	TRBJ1-1	CASRPIITEAFF	TGTGCCAGCAGGCCTATAATCACTGAAGCTTTCTTT
TRBD1	-	TRBV7-2	TRBJ1-3	CASSTGTGGLGNTIYF	TGTGCCAGCAGCACAGGGACAGGGGGCCTTGGAAACACCATATATTTT
-	-	TRBV7-9	TRBJ1-4	CASSIPGGANEKLFF	TGTGCCAGCAGCATACCGGGAGGAGCTAATGAAAAACTGTTTTTT
TRBD2	-	TRBV5-4	TRBJ2-2	CASSPGGLRTNTGELFF	TGTGCCAGCAGCCCGGGGGGACTGCGGACAAACACCGGGGAGCTGTTTTTT
TRBD1	few	TRBV6-4	TRBJ2-7	CASSDGQGAYEQYF	TGTGCCAGCAGTGACGGACAGGGGGCCTACGAGCAGTACTTC
-	-	TRBV27	TRBJ1-1	CASSFTRNTEAFF	TGTGCCAGCAGTTTCACGAGGAACACTGAAGCTTTCTTT
TRBD2	-	TRBV4-3	TRBJ2-5	CASSLRLADQETQYF	TGCGCCAGCAGCCTCCGACTAGCGGATCAAGAGACCCAGTACTTC
TRBD1	-	TRBV6-5	TRBJ1-5	CASSLRRGSGNQPQHF	TGTGCCAGCAGTTTACGCAGGGGGTCTGGCAATCAGCCCCAGCATTTT
-	once	TRBV5-1	TRBJ2-1	CASSVQEPYNEQFF	TGCGCCAGCAGCGTACAGGAACCTTACAATGAGCAGTTCTTC
TRBD1	-	TRBV28	TRBJ1-2	CASSSGTGVNGYTF	TGTGCCAGCAGTTCCGGGACAGGGGTCAATGGCTACACCTTC
-	few	TRBV5-8	TRBJ2-7	CASSLGLARNEQYF	TGTGCCAGCAGCTTGGGGCTAGCTAGGAACGAGCAGTACTTC
TRBD1	-	TRBV6-1	TRBJ2-7	CASSGHRGSYEQYF	TGTGCCAGCAGTGGGCACAGGGGGTCCTACGAGCAGTACTTC
-	-	TRBV23-1	TRBJ1-6	CASSRLHLEFPYNSPLHF	TGCGCCAGCAGTCGCCTCCACCTTGAGTTCCCCTATAATTCACCCCTCCACTTT
-	-	TRBV6-5	TRBJ1-1	CASARNTEAFF	TGTGCCAGCGCTAGGAACACTGAAGCTTTCTTT
TRBD2	-	TRBV29-1	TRBJ2-1	CSVAAGGSYNEQFF	TGCAGCGTTGCCGCGGGAGGCTCCTACAATGAGCAGTTCTTC